Shown below are 27 T cell receptor beta chains from a single sample sequenced in a study of cytomegalovirus exposure and HLA in healthy donors. Amplification used 60 Vbeta primers and 13 Jbeta primers. The data were produced by immunoSEQ multiplex PCR, yet TCRdb's version contains in-frame clones alone and is incomplete. The data contain 140,000 to 150,000 clones, roughly 80% of them singletons. Source material: PBMCs. The source of these receptors is a woman aged 30 to 39 in good health and CMV-seronegative.

The rearrangement uses TRBV28 and TRBJ1-1; 10 bases match TRBD1. CDR1 MDHEN and CDR2 SYDVKM come from the germline V gene. CDR3 size: 14 residues. Losses at the gene ends were 8 bases for V and 0 bases for J; bases not matched to a gene: 3. Here the CDR3 DNA reads TGTGCCAGCCGACAGGGGGCGATGAACACTGAAGCTTTCTTT. It is translated as CASRQGAMNTEAFF.

The rearrangement links TRBV5-1 to TRBJ2-1; perhaps TRBD2 as D (5 bases). Germline values: CDR1 SGHRS, CDR2 YFSETQ. The CDR3 is 16 residues long. V lost 0 bases and J lost 8, with 18 bases in between. CDR3 sequence: CASSLGSGERWDEQFF. The CDR3 DNA sequence: TGCGCCAGCAGCTTGGGGTCCGGGGAAAGGTGGGATGAGCAGTTCTTC. Together with reference TRBV5-1 and TRBJ2-1, the CDR3 gives the full variable domain: KAGVTQTPRYLIKTRGQQVTLSCSPISGHRSVSWYQQTPGQGLQFLFEYFSETQRNKGNFPGRFSGRQFSNSRSEMNVSTLELGDSALYLCASSLGSGERWDEQFFGPGTRLTVL.

The chain recombines TRBV5-1 with TRBJ2-5; D is possibly TRBD1 (6 bases). Germline lookup yields CDR1 SGHRS and CDR2 YFSETQ. With 4 bases removed from V and 5 bases from J, the gap between germline ends came to 18 bases. The CDR3 contains 15 residues. The CDR3 reads CASSGGQTTVETQYF. In DNA, the CDR3 is TGCGCCAGCAGCGGTGGACAGACCACCGTCGAGACCCAGTACTTC.

The sample holds a few counts of this clone. The CDR3 region has the DNA TGTGCCAGCAGCGTTTCGGCGGGGGCCTCGTGGGCTTTCTTT. It codes for CASSVSAGASWAFF. V gene TRBV9 combines with J gene TRBJ1-1; tentatively, D is TRBD1 (6 bases). Trimming took off 2 bases at V and 11 bases at J, with 19 bases between the two ends. Germline CDR1 is SGDLS and CDR2 is YYNGEE. The CDR3 covers 14 residues.

This clone was observed at least ten times. J is TRBJ2-2 and V is TRBV25-1; 7 bases align to TRBD1. With V trimmed by 3 bases and J by 6 bases, 7 bases remained unmatched. CDR1 is MGHDK and CDR2 is SYGVNS in the germline V gene. The CDR3 length is 15 residues. CDR3 in amino acids: CASSDETGIPGELFF. As DNA, the CDR3 is TGTGCCAGCAGTGACGAGACAGGGATACCCGGGGAGCTGTTTTTT. Looking up the rest from reference TRBV25-1 and TRBJ2-2 gives the full variable domain: EADIYQTPRYLVIGTGKKITLECSQTMGHDKMYWYQQDPGMELHLIHYSYGVNSTEKGDLSSESTVSRIRTEHFPLTLESARPSHTSQYLCASSDETGIPGELFFGEGSRLTVL.

This clone appeared once. The rearrangement links TRBV7-9 to TRBJ1-3, with no clear D. Between the trimmed V and J ends, which lost 5 bases and 6 bases, there was a span of 11 bases. Germline V gene data show CDR1 as SEHNR and CDR2 as FQNEAQ (reference sequence). The CDR3 loop spans 13 amino acids. This CDR3 reads CASSTGFSNTIYF. For the CDR3, the DNA is TGTGCCAGCAGCACGGGATTTTCAAACACCATATATTTT.

The chain uses TRBV6-1 and TRBJ2-7; 9 nucleotides align to TRBD2. The V gene's germline CDR1 is MNHNS and CDR2 SASEGT. The CDR3 contains 14 residues. The J segment lost 6 bases and the V segment lost 7 bases, leaving 10 bases of the junction unmatched. The CDR3 coding sequence is TGTGCCAGCAACTTGAGGCTAGCGGGATGCGAGCAGTACTTC. This gives the protein CASNLRLAGCEQYF.

The genes are TRBV4-1 and TRBJ1-1, with a possible D match to TRBD1 (6 bases). The CDR3 is 14 amino acids. Between the trimmed V and J ends, which lost 4 bases and 3 bases, there was a span of 12 bases. Germline CDR1 reads MGHRA; CDR2 reads YSYEKL. The CDR3 is CASSLGTGYTEAFF. In nucleotides, the CDR3 is TGCGCCAGCAGCCTTGGAACAGGGTACACTGAAGCTTTCTTT.

The chain employs TRBV2 and TRBJ1-4, with D possibly being TRBD1 (6 bases). CDR1 is SNHLY and CDR2 is FYNNEI in the germline V gene. The V end lost 11 bases, the J end lost 0 bases, and 7 bases lay between the germline ends. There are 12 residues in the CDR3. The CDR3 DNA sequence: TGTGCCGGGGGCGCAACTAATGAAAAACTGTTTTTT. Translation gives CAGGATNEKLFF.

This chain links TRBV12-5 with TRBJ2-2; D remains unclear. CDR1 and CDR2 (germline): LGHNT, FRNRAP. V shed 5 bases and J shed 3 bases, with 13 bases lying between them. The CDR3 contains 15 residues. The CDR3 reads CASGRPLDYTGELFF. Written as DNA, the CDR3 is TGTGCTAGTGGTCGCCCCCTCGACTACACCGGGGAGCTGTTTTTT. The complete variable domain, with remaining parts taken from reference TRBV12-5 and TRBJ2-2, reads DARVTQTPRHKVTEMGQEVTMRCQPILGHNTVFWYRQTMMQGLELLAYFRNRAPLDDSGMPKDRFSAEMPDATLATLKIQPSEPRDSAVYFCASGRPLDYTGELFFGEGSRLTVL.

This clone was seen only a few times. The CDR3 loop is CASSVDSYGEHYGYTF. The CDR3 bases are TGTGCCAGCAGCGTAGACTCTTACGGGGAGCACTATGGCTACACCTTC. The V call is TRBV9, the J call TRBJ1-2; the D is unclear. V was cut by 0 bases and J by 3 bases, with 15 bases left in between. CDR3 length: 16 residues. CDR1 SGDLS and CDR2 YYNGEE come from the germline V gene.

The genes are TRBV7-9 and TRBJ2-1; 7 positions match TRBD2. The V and J ends lost 4 bases and 3 bases, in that order; junction bases with no gene match: 9. CDR3 size: 16 residues. CDR1 and CDR2 (germline): SEHNR, FQNEAQ (reference sequence). The CDR3 sequence: CASSSWGGPIYNEQFF. The DNA of the CDR3 is TGTGCCAGCAGCTCCTGGGGGGGACCCATCTACAATGAGCAGTTCTTC.

This chain uses TRBV7-9 with TRBJ2-1; D perhaps matches TRBD1 (6 bases). The CDR3 runs 15 residues. Germline assignment: CDR1 SEHNR and CDR2 FQNEAQ (reference sequence). Trimming removed 1 base at V and 8 bases at J, with 15 bases between. The CDR3 protein is CASSLGDTGIDEQFF. As DNA, the CDR3 is TGTGCCAGCAGCTTAGGGGACACGGGGATCGATGAGCAGTTCTTC.

The genes are TRBV7-3 and TRBJ2-3; 7 nucleotides align to TRBD1. The CDR3 covers 15 residues. V lost 2 bases and J lost 6; bases outside the gene matches: 8. Looked up from germline, CDR1 is SGHTA and CDR2 is FQGTGA. This CDR3 reads CASSLDGRRGDTQYF. Written as DNA, the CDR3 is TGTGCCAGCAGCTTAGACGGACGCAGGGGGGATACGCAGTATTTT.

V usage is TRBV19 and J usage is TRBJ1-6; D is uncertain. The CDR3 runs 15 residues. CDR1 is LNHDA and CDR2 is SQIVND in the germline V gene (reference sequence). With 10 bases removed from V and 5 bases from J, the gap between germline ends came to 18 bases. CDR3 coding DNA: TGTGCCACCGAGCCCGGGAGAGAAGATAATTCACCCCTCCACTTT. Amino acids: CATEPGREDNSPLHF.

This chain connects TRBV5-1 to TRBJ2-3; 12 positions agree with TRBD2. Germline V gives CDR1 SGHRS, CDR2 YFSETQ. V shed 3 bases and J 3 bases; nucleotides not matched to a gene: 8. The CDR3 sequence is 17 residues long. CDR3 sequence: CASSWLAGGPSTDTQYF. The CDR3 DNA reads as TGCGCCAGCAGCTGGCTAGCGGGGGGGCCGTCAACAGATACGCAGTATTTT.

V usage is TRBV29-1 and J usage is TRBJ2-5; no firm D call. The CDR3 is made up of 11 amino acids. CDR1 and CDR2 (germline): SQVTM, ANQGSEA. V was pared by 4 bases and J by 5 bases, with 8 bases between. The CDR3 region is CSVGARETQYF. The CDR3 region has the DNA TGCAGCGTTGGGGCCAGGGAGACCCAGTACTTC.

This clone has more than one count but fewer than ten. The chain combines TRBV6-5 with TRBJ1-2, with a possible D match to TRBD1 (5 bases). V was pared by 5 bases and J by 4 bases, with 17 bases between. The CDR3 spans 15 residues. From germline, CDR1 is MNHEY and CDR2 SVGAGI. The CDR3 DNA reads TGTGCCAGCAGTCCCTGGGATCAGGGCGGCTATGGCTACACCTTC. Protein: CASSPWDQGGYGYTF.

This clone turned up a few times. This sequence joins TRBV19 and TRBJ1-1; 7 bases fit TRBD1. Germline CDR1 reads LNHDA; CDR2 reads SQIVND (reference sequence). V lost 5 bases and J lost 2; bases outside the gene matches: 2. This CDR3 has 13 amino acids. As DNA, the CDR3 is TGTGCCAGTAGTCGGGACAGCAACACTGAAGCTTTCTTT. It yields the protein CASSRDSNTEAFF.

The V call is TRBV4-1, the J call TRBJ2-2, with D unresolved. This CDR3 contains 16 residues. Germline values: CDR1 MGHRA, CDR2 YSYEKL. With 1 base removed from V and 7 bases from J, the gap between germline ends came to 16 bases. In DNA form, the CDR3 reads TGCGCCAGCAGCCAAGCTCGCGGCTCCCCAATCGGGGAGCTGTTTTTT. It codes for CASSQARGSPIGELFF.

The chain is built from TRBV18 and TRBJ2-1, with 15 bases that match TRBD2. The CDR3 runs 19 residues. V shed 3 bases and J 8 bases; nucleotides not matched to a gene: 14. Looked up from germline, CDR1 is KGHSH and CDR2 is LQKENI. The chain's CDR3 is CASSPPGLAGGQIGHEQFF. CDR3 bases: TGTGCCAGCTCACCGCCTGGACTAGCGGGGGGGCAAATCGGGCATGAGCAGTTCTTC.

The chain employs TRBV9 and TRBJ2-6, with TRBD2 identical over 9 bases. The CDR3 has 15 residues. V was pared by 4 bases and J by 4 bases, with 3 bases of the junction left unmatched. The germline V gene encodes CDR1 SGDLS and CDR2 YYNGEE. The CDR3 sequence: CASSYSGSGANVLTF. As DNA, the CDR3 is TGTGCCAGCAGCTATAGCGGGAGCGGGGCCAACGTCCTGACTTTC.

The chain recombines TRBV28 with TRBJ1-1; D not resolved. Trimming pared 3 bases from V and 1 base from J, leaving 9 bases between. Germline V gene sequence: CDR1 MDHEN, CDR2 SYDVKM. This CDR3 has 14 amino acids. The CDR3 DNA sequence: TGTGCCAGCAGTTTGTTACGGGAGAACACTGAAGCTTTCTTT. This codes for CASSLLRENTEAFF.

The chain uses TRBV6-5 and TRBJ2-5; weak D call: TRBD1 (6 bases). CDR3 length: 15 amino acids. Germline-derived CDR1 and CDR2 are MNHEY and SVGAGI. The germline V and J ends were trimmed by 7 bases and 4 bases, with 19 bases remaining between them. The CDR3, as DNA: TGTGCCAGCACCAGAGGGACACTCGAGGGAGAGACCCAGTACTTC. Translating it yields CASTRGTLEGETQYF.

The J gene is TRBJ2-2, the V gene TRBV2, with D possibly matching TRBD2 (6 bases). Trimming took off 5 bases at V and 2 bases at J, with 9 bases between the two ends. There are 14 residues in the CDR3. Germline loops: CDR1 SNHLY, CDR2 FYNNEI. The CDR3 is CASSWDSNTGELFF. Written as DNA, the CDR3 is TGTGCCAGCAGTTGGGACTCCAACACCGGGGAGCTGTTTTTT.

This chain connects TRBV5-1 to TRBJ1-6, with 8 bases aligning to TRBD1. Germline trimming cut 4 bases from V and 9 bases from J; bases unmatched to any gene: 3. Germline CDR1 reads SGHRS; CDR2 reads YFSETQ. The CDR3 totals 13 residues. In nucleotides, the CDR3 is TGCGCCAGCAGCCCAGGACAGGGTTCACCCCTCCACTTT. Protein sequence: CASSPGQGSPLHF.

The rearrangement joins TRBV7-9 to TRBJ2-1; 8 bases match TRBD1. Trimming took 6 bases from V and 9 from J; bases not matched to a gene: 7. Per the germline V gene, CDR1 is SEHNR and CDR2 is FQNEAQ (reference sequence). The CDR3 loop spans 13 amino acids. CDR3 in amino acids: CASSKRQGTEQFF. The CDR3 DNA reads as TGTGCCAGCAGTAAAAGACAGGGGACTGAGCAGTTCTTC.